What follows are 25 T cell receptor beta chains derived from one specimen sequenced in a study of blood T cell repertoires in COVID-19. The data were produced by immunoSEQ multiplex PCR, yet TCRdb's version contains in-frame clones alone and is incomplete. The repertoire has roughly 250,000 clones, 88% of them found once; the top ten carry approximately 3%. The material sequenced was PBMCs or T cells enriched from blood (not recorded which). Source of these receptors: a woman aged 45-65 years who had recovered from COVID-19.

The V and J genes are TRBV19 and TRBJ2-5, with D maybe TRBD1 (7 bases). Per germline, CDR1 LNHDA and CDR2 SQIVND (reference sequence). Between the trimmed V and J ends, which lost 1 base and 3 bases, there was a span of 12 bases. The CDR3 runs to 15 residues. CDR3 DNA: TGTGCCAGTAGTATAGCGGCAGGGGGGAAAGAGACCCAGTACTTC. Protein product: CASSIAAGGKETQYF.

The V and J genes are TRBV5-5 and TRBJ2-3; D gene uncertain. The CDR3 has 17 residues. CDR1 and CDR2 (germline): SGHKS, YYEKEE (reference sequence). Trimming left V 2 bases short and J 5 bases short, with 21 bases between. The CDR3 coding sequence is TGTGCCAGCAGCTTTCGGCGGTCGGCTGGTAATATAGATACGCAGTATTTT. Encoded protein: CASSFRRSAGNIDTQYF.

J is TRBJ2-1 and V is TRBV7-2; 7 positions match TRBD2. Per germline, CDR1 SGHTA and CDR2 FQGNSA. J gave up 7 bases and V 3 bases, and 15 bases lay outside the gene matches. CDR3 length: 17 residues. CDR3 loop: CASSFPPGLSGKNEQFF. The CDR3 coding sequence is TGTGCCAGCAGCTTTCCCCCTGGACTAAGCGGGAAGAATGAGCAGTTCTTC. Together with reference TRBV7-2 and TRBJ2-1, the CDR3 gives the full variable domain: GAGVSQSPSNKVTEKGKDVELRCDPISGHTALYWYRQSLGQGLEFLIYFQGNSAPDKSGLPSDRFSAERTGGSVSTLTIQRTQQEDSAVYLCASSFPPGLSGKNEQFFGPGTRLTVL.

V is TRBV28 and J is TRBJ2-7, with TRBD2 identical over 8 bases. CDR1 is MDHEN, CDR2 SYDVKM, per germline. Trimming at V came to 5 bases and at J to 3 bases, leaving 9 bases not matched to a gene. This CDR3 has 15 residues. The CDR3 sequence is CASSVALAGIYEQYF. As DNA, the CDR3 is TGTGCCAGCAGTGTAGCGCTAGCGGGCATCTACGAGCAGTACTTC. Supplemented by reference TRBV28 and TRBJ2-7, the full variable domain reads DVKVTQSSRYLVKRTGEKVFLECVQDMDHENMFWYRQDPGLGLRLIYFSYDVKMKEKGDIPEGYSVSREKKERFSLILESASTNQTSMYLCASSVALAGIYEQYFGPGTRLTVT.

This chain connects TRBV7-2 to TRBJ2-3; D unclear. CDR3 length equals 14 residues. CDR1 and CDR2 from the germline V gene are SGHTA and FQGNSA. V was shortened by 5 bases and J by 4 bases, with 13 bases between the two germline ends. CDR3 sequence (DNA): TGTGCCAGCAGCCCATCTTCTGGAGCAGATACGCAGTATTTT. Translation: CASSPSSGADTQYF.

This sequence joins TRBV29-1 and TRBJ2-3; 10 nucleotides agree with TRBD1. CDR3 length equals 13 residues. In germline, CDR1 is SQVTM, CDR2 ANQGSEA. Germline trimming cut 6 bases from V and 6 bases from J; bases unmatched to any gene: 6. CDR3 region: CSVARQGADTQYF. Here the CDR3 DNA reads TGCAGCGTAGCACGACAGGGGGCCGATACGCAGTATTTT.

The chain couples TRBV28 to TRBJ1-5; the match to TRBD1 covers 7 bases. The junction had 4 bases not matched to a gene; V was cut back by 8 bases and J by 0 bases. There are 14 residues in the CDR3. The germline V gene encodes CDR1 MDHEN and CDR2 SYDVKM. CDR3 in amino acids: CASGPGGSNQPQHF. The CDR3 DNA follows: TGTGCCAGCGGGCCAGGGGGTAGCAATCAGCCCCAGCATTTT.

This clone was counted once. V usage is TRBV18 and J usage is TRBJ1-1, with unresolved D. The V end was cut by 0 bases, the J end by 10 bases, with 12 bases between. This CDR3 contains 13 residues. Germline CDR1 KGHSH, CDR2 LQKENI. The CDR3 bases are TGTGCCAGCTCACCACCGGAGGACTTGAGAGCTTTCTTT. Protein sequence: CASSPPEDLRAFF.

The chain combines TRBV19 with TRBJ2-1, with TRBD2 identical over 7 bases. V was clipped by 4 bases and J by 1 base; unmatched bases: 7. Germline V gene sequence: CDR1 LNHDA, CDR2 SQIVND (reference sequence). The CDR3 has 16 residues. CDR3 in amino acids: CASSRLAGGSYNEQFF. DNA for the CDR3: TGTGCCAGTAGTAGACTAGCTGGGGGTTCCTACAATGAGCAGTTCTTC.

The J gene is TRBJ2-5, the V gene TRBV7-8, with 11 positions matching TRBD2. The CDR3 is made up of 17 amino acids. Per the germline V gene, CDR1 is SGHVS and CDR2 is FQNEAQ. V dropped 5 bases and J dropped 5; count of bases not matched to a gene: 13. The CDR3 here is CASSLIAGGGLVETQYF. In DNA, the CDR3 is TGTGCCAGCAGCCTAATAGCGGGAGGGGGTTTAGTTGAGACCCAGTACTTC.

The chain joins TRBV18 to TRBJ1-1; 8 bases line up with TRBD1. There are 15 residues in the CDR3. From germline, CDR1 is KGHSH and CDR2 LQKENI. The V and J ends lost 3 bases and 4 bases, in that order; junction bases with no gene match: 7. CDR3 coding DNA: TGTGCCAGCTCACCGAGACAGGGGAAAAGCACTGAAGCTTTCTTT. It translates to CASSPRQGKSTEAFF.

The chain joins TRBV28 to TRBJ2-6, with 8 bases aligning to TRBD1. This CDR3 contains 17 residues. CDR1 MDHEN and CDR2 SYDVKM come from the germline V gene. V lost 6 bases, J lost 0 bases, and 7 bases stayed unmatched. CDR3 sequence reads: CASRPGQANSGANVLTF. The CDR3 nucleotides read TGTGCCAGCAGACCGGGACAGGCGAACTCTGGGGCCAACGTCCTGACTTTC.

V gene TRBV7-2 combines with J gene TRBJ1-5; unclear D gene. Per germline, CDR1 SGHTA and CDR2 FQGNSA. The CDR3 spans 13 residues. Trimming removed 1 base at V and 4 bases at J, with 5 bases between. The CDR3 bases are TGTGCCAGCAGCTTAGAACAGAATCAGCCCCAGCATTTT. Translating gives CASSLEQNQPQHF. Full variable domain (missing parts from reference TRBV7-2 and TRBJ1-5): GAGVSQSPSNKVTEKGKDVELRCDPISGHTALYWYRQSLGQGLEFLIYFQGNSAPDKSGLPSDRFSAERTGGSVSTLTIQRTQQEDSAVYLCASSLEQNQPQHFGDGTRLSIL.

J is TRBJ1-4 and V is TRBV7-2, with D perhaps TRBD1 (6 bases). The CDR3 loop spans 15 amino acids. The germline V gene has CDR1 SGHTA and CDR2 FQGNSA. V was clipped by 5 bases and J by 8 bases, with 18 bases between them. CDR3 DNA: TGTGCCAGCAGCCGCACGACAGGAACTCAGGAAAAACTGTTTTTT. It is translated as CASSRTTGTQEKLFF.

The J gene is TRBJ2-2, the V gene TRBV19; a possible D gene is TRBD2 (5 bases). Germline-derived CDR1 and CDR2 are LNHDA and SQIVND (reference sequence). The ends were cut back, 6 bases at V and 6 bases at J, with 11 bases in the middle. This CDR3 comprises 13 residues. The CDR3 spells CASSKEEAGELFF. CDR3 bases: TGTGCCAGTAGCAAAGAGGAGGCCGGGGAGCTGTTTTTT.

The CDR3, as DNA: TGTGCCAGTAGTGGGTATAGCGTCTCCTACGAGCAGTACTTC. Translating it yields CASSGYSVSYEQYF. The V gene is TRBV19, the J gene TRBJ2-7, with D possibly being TRBD2 (5 bases). This CDR3 contains 14 residues. Trimming stripped 5 bases from V and 0 bases from J, with 11 bases between. Per germline, CDR1 LNHDA and CDR2 SQIVND (reference sequence).

V is TRBV11-2 and J is TRBJ2-5; weak D call: TRBD2 (5 bases). The V and J ends lost 3 bases and 4 bases respectively, with 12 bases between them. CDR1 SGHAT and CDR2 FQNNGV come from the germline V gene. The CDR3 runs 14 residues. Written as DNA, the CDR3 is TGTGCCAGCAGCTTCTATTCAGGAGGAGAGACCCAGTACTTC. Amino acids: CASSFYSGGETQYF. Supplemented by reference TRBV11-2 and TRBJ2-5, the full variable domain reads EAGVAQSPRYKIIEKRQSVAFWCNPISGHATLYWYQQILGQGPKLLIQFQNNGVVDDSQLPKDRFSAERLKGVDSTLKIQPAKLEDSAVYLCASSFYSGGETQYFGPGTRLLVL.

This rearrangement joins TRBV5-1 to TRBJ2-2, with TRBD1 identical over 7 bases. The V gene end was trimmed by 4 bases and the J gene end by 6 bases; junction bases not matched to a gene: 9. This CDR3 is built from 15 residues. CDR1 and CDR2 (germline): SGHRS, YFSETQ. CDR3 residues: CASSPTGTEPGELFF. The CDR3 DNA reads as TGCGCCAGCAGCCCAACCGGGACAGAACCCGGGGAGCTGTTTTTT.

This clone was recorded only once. CDR3 nucleotide sequence: TGCGCCAGCAGTGACGGAGTAGGGGGAGATGAGCAGTTCTTC. It encodes CASSDGVGGDEQFF. The V and J genes are TRBV10-2 and TRBJ2-1; D may be TRBD1 (6 bases). There are 14 residues in the CDR3. Germline V gene data show CDR1 as WSHSY and CDR2 as SAAADI. The V end was cut by 3 bases, the J end by 8 bases, with 14 bases between.

This clone was recorded a few times. This chain joins TRBV28 and TRBJ1-4; 7 bases line up with TRBD1. This CDR3 is built from 18 residues. J lost 2 bases, V lost 5 bases, and 14 bases had no gene match. Germline CDR1 reads MDHEN; CDR2 reads SYDVKM. CDR3 DNA sequence: TGTGCCAGCAGTCCCCTTCAAACAGGGGCGCGGACTAATGAAAAACTGTTTTTT. This translates into CASSPLQTGARTNEKLFF.

The chain recombines TRBV15 with TRBJ1-2, with 8 positions matching TRBD1. From germline, CDR1 is LNHNV and CDR2 YYDKDF (reference sequence). V shed 1 base and J 4 bases; nucleotides not matched to a gene: 5. This CDR3 is 15 amino acids long. For the CDR3, the DNA is TGTGCCACCAGCAGAGGAGAAGGGACAGGCTATGGCTACACCTTC. It yields the protein CATSRGEGTGYGYTF.

The chain is built from TRBV5-5 and TRBJ2-7, with D maybe TRBD2 (5 bases). Germline assignment: CDR1 SGHKS and CDR2 YYEKEE (reference sequence). V was cut by 4 bases and J by 4 bases, with 15 bases left in between. The CDR3 sequence is 14 residues long. The CDR3 coding sequence is TGTGCCAGCAGCACGACTACGAGCTTATACGAGCAGTACTTC. It specifies CASSTTTSLYEQYF. The full variable domain, in which reference TRBV5-5 and TRBJ2-7 provide the parts outside the CDR3, is DAGVTQSPTHLIKTRGQQVTLRCSPISGHKSVSWYQQVLGQGPQFIFQYYEKEERGRGNFPDRFSARQFPNYSSELNVNALLLGDSALYLCASSTTTSLYEQYFGPGTRLTVT.

The chain has TRBV5-6 and TRBJ1-4; TRBD1 matches 11 bases. This CDR3 spans 15 amino acids. CDR1 and CDR2 from the germline V gene are SGHDT and YYEEEE. The V gene end was trimmed by 3 bases and the J gene end by 8 bases; junction bases not matched to a gene: 6. CDR3 loop: CASSYGQGAREKLFF. CDR3 nucleotide sequence: TGTGCCAGCAGCTACGGACAGGGGGCGCGGGAAAAACTGTTTTTT. Supplemented by reference TRBV5-6 and TRBJ1-4, the full variable domain reads DAGVTQSPTHLIKTRGQQVTLRCSPKSGHDTVSWYQQALGQGPQFIFQYYEEEERQRGNFPDRFSGHQFPNYSSELNVNALLLGDSALYLCASSYGQGAREKLFFGSGTQLSVL.

This clone was counted only a few times. Distinct nucleotide sequences in the sample also encode this CDR3. The chain has TRBV27 and TRBJ1-6; a possible D gene is TRBD1 (6 bases). The length of the CDR3 is 13 residues. V lost 6 bases and J 10 bases, leaving 13 bases between the germline ends. In germline, CDR1 is MNHEY, CDR2 SMNVEV (reference sequence). The DNA for the CDR3 is TGTGCCAGCAGGACAGGTTTTGGGTCACCCCTCCACTTT. Protein sequence: CASRTGFGSPLHF.

The rearrangement uses TRBV19 and TRBJ2-1; D may be TRBD1 (8 bases). From germline, CDR1 is LNHDA and CDR2 SQIVND (reference sequence). V was pared by 8 bases and J by 7 bases, with 18 bases between. This CDR3 has 14 residues. CDR3 in amino acids: CASGDRGGRNEQFF. The CDR3 nucleotides are TGTGCCAGTGGAGACAGGGGAGGGAGGAATGAGCAGTTCTTC.